Listed here are 4 T cell receptor beta chains from one sample, sequenced in a study of blood T cell repertoires in COVID-19 (dated by TCRdb to about 2020). To prepare the library, the immunoSEQ multiplex PCR assay was applied. Sourced from immuneACCESS, this table was stored by TCRdb with only in-frame sequences that have V and J called. A share of the clones is absent; for the studies checked, an unresolved V gene accounts for under half, and the remainder has no known explanation. Present in this sample are a few hundred thousand clones, around 82% of which were seen just once. Of the sample, approximately 14% is held by the ten largest clones. Sample: peripheral blood. These receptors all stem from a person aged 65 to 85 with COVID-19, enrolled during active disease.

The chain employs TRBV28 and TRBJ2-3; weak D call: TRBD2 (5 bases). The CDR3 has 17 residues. The V gene lost 2 bases and the J gene lost 5 bases, with 20 bases spanning the gap. The V gene's germline CDR1 is MDHEN and CDR2 SYDVKM. The CDR3 DNA reads TGTGCCAGCAGTTTAGCCTCTTCCGCGGGCAACAAAGATACGCAGTATTTT. Translation gives CASSLASSAGNKDTQYF.

The J gene is TRBJ2-3, the V gene TRBV6-6; a possible D gene is TRBD2 (6 bases). Germline loops: CDR1 MNHNY, CDR2 SVGAGI (reference sequence). The CDR3 has 13 amino acids. V dropped 7 bases and J dropped 1 base, with 9 bases sitting between them. The CDR3 is CASTPGGTDTQYF. CDR3 coding DNA: TGTGCCAGCACCCCGGGGGGCACAGATACGCAGTATTTT.

The chain combines TRBV4-1 with TRBJ2-7, with D perhaps matching TRBD1 (5 bases). There are 14 residues in the CDR3. Per germline, CDR1 MGHRA and CDR2 YSYEKL. V was pared by 3 bases and J by 4 bases, with 13 bases between. The CDR3 DNA sequence: TGCGCCAGCAGCCACAGGGTAGGGATTTACGAGCAGTACTTC. This encodes CASSHRVGIYEQYF.

This clone was seen more than once but under ten times. The J gene is TRBJ1-3, the V gene TRBV4-1, with 9 positions matching TRBD1. Germline V gives CDR1 MGHRA, CDR2 YSYEKL. The CDR3 contains 16 residues. The junction had 12 bases not matched to a gene; V was cut back by 3 bases and J by 9 bases. The CDR3 bases are TGCGCCAGCAGCCACCCCCCCCGGGACAGGGCTGTCACCATATATTTT. Translated: CASSHPPRDRAVTIYF.